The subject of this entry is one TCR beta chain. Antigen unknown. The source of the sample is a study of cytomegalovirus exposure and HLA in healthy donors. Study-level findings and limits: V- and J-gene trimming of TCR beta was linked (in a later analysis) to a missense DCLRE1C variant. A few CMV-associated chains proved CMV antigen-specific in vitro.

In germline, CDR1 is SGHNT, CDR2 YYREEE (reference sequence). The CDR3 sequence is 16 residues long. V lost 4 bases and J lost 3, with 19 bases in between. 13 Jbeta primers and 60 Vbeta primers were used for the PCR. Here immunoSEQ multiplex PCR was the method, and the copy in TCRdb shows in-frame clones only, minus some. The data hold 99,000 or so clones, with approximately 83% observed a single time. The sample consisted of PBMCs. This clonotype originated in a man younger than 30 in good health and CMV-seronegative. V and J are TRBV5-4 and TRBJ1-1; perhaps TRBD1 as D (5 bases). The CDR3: CASSQDGEGLDTEAFF. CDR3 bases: TGTGCCAGCAGCCAAGATGGGGAGGGGCTTGACACTGAAGCTTTCTTT.